Below, 5 T cell receptor beta chains from the same sample are listed, as sequenced in a study of cytomegalovirus exposure and HLA in healthy donors. Primers: 60 Vbeta forward and 13 Jbeta reverse. The assay was immunoSEQ multiplex PCR, and TCRdb's table has in-frame clones only and misses some. In total, the table holds roughly 120,000 clones. The sequenced sample was PBMCs. The receptors here all came from a man aged 40-49 years in good health and CMV-seronegative.

As concerns this clone: The junction does not match germline at one end; this may be a read error. V is TRBV7-9 and J is TRBJ1-2; D unclear. The CDR3 sequence is 13 residues long. Germline V gene lookup returns CDR1 SEHNR and CDR2 FQNEAQ (reference sequence). CDR3 sequence: CASSLGTGNDYHF. Written as DNA, the CDR3 is TGTGCCAGCAGCCTCGGAACCGGGAATGACTACCACTTC.

The V call is TRBV5-1, the J call TRBJ2-1; D is ambiguous. Between the trimmed V and J ends, which lost 0 bases and 0 bases, there was a span of 7 bases. The CDR3 is 15 amino acids. CDR1 and CDR2 (germline): SGHRS, YFSETQ. The CDR3 sequence is CASSLDSNSYNEQFF. CDR3 sequence (DNA): TGCGCCAGCAGCTTGGACAGTAACTCCTACAATGAGCAGTTCTTC. The entire variable domain, with the rest obtained from reference TRBV5-1 and TRBJ2-1, is as follows: KAGVTQTPRYLIKTRGQQVTLSCSPISGHRSVSWYQQTPGQGLQFLFEYFSETQRNKGNFPGRFSGRQFSNSRSEMNVSTLELGDSALYLCASSLDSNSYNEQFFGPGTRLTVL.

This chain links TRBV9 with TRBJ2-7, with a possible D match to TRBD1 (5 bases). Germline V gene data show CDR1 as SGDLS and CDR2 as YYNGEE. This CDR3 region has 16 residues. V dropped 0 bases and J dropped 6 bases, with 19 bases sitting between them. CDR3 DNA: TGTGCCAGCAGCGTAGGAGGCCAGGGAAAAATGGCCGAGCAGTACTTC. Residues: CASSVGGQGKMAEQYF.

This chain joins TRBV4-3 and TRBJ1-5; 8 bases align to TRBD1. The CDR3 has 18 residues. Germline V gives CDR1 LGHNA, CDR2 YSLEER. J lost 2 bases, V lost 0 bases, and 9 bases had no gene match. CDR3 sequence: CASSQDGRGLGGNQPQHF. CDR3 nucleotides: TGCGCCAGCAGCCAAGATGGCAGGGGGCTAGGCGGCAATCAGCCCCAGCATTTT.

The CDR3 DNA reads TGCAGCGTTATCCTGGGCGTAAGCACCATATATTTT. Encoded protein: CSVILGVSTIYF. The J gene is TRBJ1-3, the V gene TRBV29-1; D is uncertain. Germline CDR1 is SQVTM and CDR2 is ANQGSEA. CDR3 length: 12 amino acids. Trimming pared 5 bases from V and 9 bases from J, leaving 14 bases between.